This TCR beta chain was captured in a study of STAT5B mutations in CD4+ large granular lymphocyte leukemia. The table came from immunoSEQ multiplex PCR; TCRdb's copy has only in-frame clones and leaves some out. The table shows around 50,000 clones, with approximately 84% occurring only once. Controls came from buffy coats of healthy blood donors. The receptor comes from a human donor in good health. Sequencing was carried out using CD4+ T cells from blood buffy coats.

CDR3 coding DNA: TGTGCCAGCAGTTTTGGGTACCTCTCTAGCACAGATACGCAGTATTTT. Translation gives CASSFGYLSSTDTQYF. The chain carries TRBV27 and TRBJ2-3; D remains unclear. The germline V gene has CDR1 MNHEY and CDR2 SMNVEV (reference sequence). The CDR3 sequence is 16 residues long. The V and J ends lost 3 bases and 0 bases respectively, with 13 bases between them.